The 15 T cell receptor beta chains listed next were all sequenced from one sample in a study of cytomegalovirus exposure and HLA in healthy donors (dated by TCRdb to 2016 to 2017). The library was made by the immunoSEQ multiplex PCR assay. For the multiplex PCR, a mixture combining 60 forward primers for TCR Vbeta segments and 13 reverse primers for TCR Jbeta segments was used. This immuneACCESS table, as held by TCRdb, lists in-frame sequences with V and J called but not all clones. Of the missing ones, under half trace to an unresolved V gene in checked studies; the others have no known cause. A total of 110,000 to 150,000 clones appear in this sample, around 70% of them only once. The ten largest account for 2% to 2.5% of the sample. Specimen: PBMCs. The receptors originated from a woman in her sixties or seventies in good health and CMV-seropositive.

This clone was seen a handful of times. The chain recombines TRBV6-7 with TRBJ1-1; D unresolved. TRBV6-7 is classed as an ORF, of uncertain function. This CDR3 is built from 16 residues. V was pared by 2 bases and J by 1 base, with 14 bases between. The CDR3 loop reads CASSYTSRLTNTEAFF. CDR3 sequence (DNA): TGTGCCAGCAGTTACACCAGCAGGCTTACGAACACTGAAGCTTTCTTT.

The chain recombines TRBV14 with TRBJ1-3, with D possibly matching TRBD1 (5 bases). The germline V gene encodes CDR1 SGHDN and CDR2 FVKESK. Trimming left V 0 bases short and J 4 bases short, with 10 bases between. The CDR3 extends over 15 amino acids. CDR3 in DNA: TGTGCCAGCAGCCAAGATATTCCAGGGGGAAACACCATATATTTT. This sequence encodes CASSQDIPGGNTIYF.

This chain uses TRBV6-6 with TRBJ2-7, with TRBD2 matching 11 bases. The DNA end lines up better with TRBJ2-1; the J call may be wrong. In germline, CDR1 is MNHNY, CDR2 SVGAGI (reference sequence). The CDR3 runs to 16 residues. The CDR3 region is CASIPSGRITYNEQFF. CDR3 DNA: TGTGCCAGCATTCCTAGCGGGAGGATCACCTACAATGAGCAGTTCTTC.

The CDR3 region is CASSLGGGKTYGYTF. The CDR3 DNA follows: TGTGCCAGCAGTTTGGGAGGGGGGAAGACCTATGGCTACACCTTC. This chain joins TRBV28 and TRBJ1-2; D might be TRBD1 (6 bases). The germline CDR1 and CDR2 sequences are MDHEN and SYDVKM. V gave up 3 bases and J gave up 4 bases, with 15 bases separating them. CDR3 length: 15 residues.

In this sample, this clone turned up a few times. The rearrangement joins TRBV6-1 to TRBJ1-1, with a tentative D call TRBD1 (5 bases). Trimming stripped 3 bases from V and 4 bases from J, with 12 bases between. CDR1 and CDR2 from the germline V gene are MNHNS and SASEGT. The CDR3 extends over 14 amino acids. The CDR3 region is CASSDGGVSTEAFF. CDR3 DNA: TGTGCCAGCAGTGATGGGGGGGTTAGCACTGAAGCTTTCTTT.

Only a few counts were recorded for this clone. V and J are TRBV6-1 and TRBJ1-5, with D possibly TRBD1 on 5 matching bases. CDR1 and CDR2 (germline): MNHNS, SASEGT. Trimming removed 2 bases from V and 4 bases from J, with 12 bases in between. CDR3 length: 15 amino acids. In nucleotides, the CDR3 is TGTGCCAGCAGTGAAAGGGGCGTGGGGAATCAGCCCCAGCATTTT. This sequence encodes CASSERGVGNQPQHF.

V is TRBV10-2 and J is TRBJ2-1, with 9 bases that match TRBD2. The CDR3 covers 16 residues. CDR1 is WSHSY, CDR2 SAAADI, per germline. J was trimmed by 4 bases and V by 7 bases; bases with no gene match: 11. In DNA form, the CDR3 reads TGCGCCAGCAAATCACTGACTAGCGGATTATACAATGAGCAGTTCTTC. It codes for CASKSLTSGLYNEQFF.

The genes are TRBV10-2 and TRBJ2-1, with D unresolved. Per the germline V gene, CDR1 is WSHSY and CDR2 is SAAADI. The V end was cut by 2 bases, the J end by 3 bases, with 5 bases between. The CDR3 contains 13 residues. The CDR3 sequence: CASSEQFYNEQFF. CDR3 bases: TGCGCCAGCAGTGAGCAGTTCTACAATGAGCAGTTCTTC.

This chain uses TRBV19 with TRBJ2-6; 7 bases are shared with TRBD1. Losses at the gene ends were 6 bases for V and 0 bases for J; bases not matched to a gene: 14. CDR1 and CDR2 from the germline V gene are LNHDA and SQIVND (reference sequence). This CDR3 has 19 residues. The chain's CDR3 is CASRLRSGTAFSGANVLTF. The CDR3 region has the DNA TGTGCCAGTAGGCTGAGATCCGGGACAGCCTTCTCTGGGGCCAACGTCCTGACTTTC. Together with reference TRBV19 and TRBJ2-6, the CDR3 gives the full variable domain: DGGITQSPKYLFRKEGQNVTLSCEQNLNHDAMYWYRQDPGQGLRLIYYSQIVNDFQKGDIAEGYSVSREKKESFPLTVTSAQKNPTAFYLCASRLRSGTAFSGANVLTFGAGSRLTVL.

The chain is built from TRBV5-1 and TRBJ2-5; 13 nucleotides match TRBD2. Germline CDR1 and CDR2: SGHRS and YFSETQ. This CDR3 is built from 17 residues. After removal of 0 bases from V and 5 bases from J, the junction contained 7 bases not matched to a gene. CDR3: CASSLGLAGGSTETQYF. The CDR3 bases are TGCGCCAGCAGCTTGGGACTAGCGGGAGGTTCAACTGAGACCCAGTACTTC.

This clone was seen a handful of times. The chain recombines TRBV4-1 with TRBJ2-1, with D tentatively TRBD1 (6 bases). The CDR3 totals 16 residues. Per germline, CDR1 MGHRA and CDR2 YSYEKL. The V end was cut by 2 bases, the J end by 7 bases, with 18 bases between. CDR3 residues: CASSQPGQTEGNEQFF. In nucleotides, the CDR3 is TGCGCCAGCAGCCAACCGGGACAAACGGAAGGGAATGAGCAGTTCTTC.

The rearrangement uses TRBV2 and TRBJ1-3; 8 bases agree with TRBD1. The CDR3 is 13 residues long. The germline gives CDR1 SNHLY, CDR2 FYNNEI. With 9 bases clipped from V and 4 bases from J, the junction kept 5 bases outside the gene matches. The CDR3 DNA follows: TGTGCCAGTTCGGACAGGGAAGGAAACACCATATATTTT. This gives the protein CASSDREGNTIYF. Combining the CDR3 with reference TRBV2 and TRBJ1-3 gives the whole variable domain EPEVTQTPSHQVTQMGQEVILRCVPISNHLYFYWYRQILGQKVEFLVSFYNNEISEKSEIFDDQFSVERPDGSNFTLKIRSTKLEDSAMYFCASSDREGNTIYFGEGSWLTVV.

This chain joins TRBV6-1 and TRBJ2-7; the match to TRBD1 covers 9 bases. Germline values: CDR1 MNHNS, CDR2 SASEGT. CDR3 length: 15 residues. Unmatched junction bases numbered 7, after V lost 4 bases and J lost 3 bases. CDR3 region: CASSGPGQGYYEQYF. The DNA of the CDR3 is TGTGCCAGCAGTGGGCCGGGACAGGGATACTACGAGCAGTACTTC.

This clone occurred a few times. V usage is TRBV12-5 and J usage is TRBJ1-1; TRBD1 might be the D (6 bases). V was cut by 3 bases and J by 6 bases, with 11 bases left in between. Germline V gene lookup returns CDR1 LGHNT and CDR2 FRNRAP. The CDR3 totals 13 residues. CDR3 coding DNA: TGTGCTAGTGGTTTCGCGGGGGGCCCTGAAGCTTTCTTT. This codes for CASGFAGGPEAFF. The full variable domain, with the rest looked up from reference TRBV12-5 and TRBJ1-1, is DARVTQTPRHKVTEMGQEVTMRCQPILGHNTVFWYRQTMMQGLELLAYFRNRAPLDDSGMPKDRFSAEMPDATLATLKIQPSEPRDSAVYFCASGFAGGPEAFFGQGTRLTVV.

Notes on this clone: Since a much larger clone is just one base distant, this may be a read error. V and J are TRBV6-4 and TRBJ1-1; 10 nucleotides line up with TRBD1. Per germline, CDR1 MRHNA and CDR2 SNTAGT. With 6 bases clipped from V and 4 bases from J, the junction kept 2 bases outside the gene matches. This CDR3 has 13 residues. As DNA, the CDR3 is TGTGCCAGCAGCCGGGACAGGGGCACTGAAGCTTTCTTT. This sequence encodes CASSRDRGTEAFF.